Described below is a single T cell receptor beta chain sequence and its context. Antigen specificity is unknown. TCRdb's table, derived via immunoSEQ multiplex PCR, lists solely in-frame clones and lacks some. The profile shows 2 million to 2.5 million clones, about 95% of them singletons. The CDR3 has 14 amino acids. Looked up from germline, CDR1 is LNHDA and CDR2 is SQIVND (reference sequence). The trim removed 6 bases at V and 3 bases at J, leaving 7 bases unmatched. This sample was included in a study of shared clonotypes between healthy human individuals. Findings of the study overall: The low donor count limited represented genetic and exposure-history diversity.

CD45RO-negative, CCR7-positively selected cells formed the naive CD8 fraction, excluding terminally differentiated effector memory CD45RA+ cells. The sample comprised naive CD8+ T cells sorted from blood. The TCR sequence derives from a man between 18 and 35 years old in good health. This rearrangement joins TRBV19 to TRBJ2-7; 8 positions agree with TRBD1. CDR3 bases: TGTGCCAGTAGCGACAGGGGCGCCGACTACGAGCAGTACTTC. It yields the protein CASSDRGADYEQYF.